This T cell receptor (beta chain) was obtained from a study of blood T cell repertoires in COVID-19. Study overall: PBMCs, B-cell-depleted T cells, or T cells provided the cDNA or gDNA that made up the material.

V was shortened by 3 bases and J by 5 bases, with 8 bases between the two germline ends. The CDR3 contains 13 residues. The V gene's germline CDR1 is LGHDT and CDR2 YNNKEL (reference sequence). The protocol was immunoSEQ multiplex PCR, while the TCRdb copy is restricted to in-frame clones and leaves out a portion. The sample holds 200,000 to 250,000 clones, about 80% seen once. Sequencing was performed on peripheral blood. J is TRBJ2-1 and V is TRBV3-1 (or the pseudogene TRBV3-2); perhaps TRBD2 as D (6 bases). The source of this sequence is a man older than 75 with acute or convalescent COVID-19. CDR3 protein: CASSHGGDNEQFF. CDR3 nucleotides: TGTGCCAGCAGCCACGGCGGGGACAATGAGCAGTTCTTC.